This T cell receptor beta chain was found in a study of T cell repertoires in cytomegalovirus infection. Background on the study: HLA-B-restricted CMV epitopes that are well studied were used alongside recently identified HLA-C-restricted ones. Carrying CMV and the relevant HLA type showed in public TCR beta signatures. Study-level results: The ex vivo response was dominated by HLA-C-restricted CMV-specific TCR beta clonotypes. The cumulative frequency of public TCR beta families identified carriers of CMV plus the relevant HLA.

Remarks on this clonotype: Its antigen remains unidentified.

The CDR3 runs 15 residues. Trimming at V came to 1 base and at J to 3 bases, leaving 5 bases not matched to a gene. Per germline, CDR1 SGHNT and CDR2 YYREEE (reference sequence). TCRdb processed the reads anew with MiXCR; each CDR3 protein has one entry. The sample includes some 800,000 distinct CDR3 sequences, approximately 32% of them seen just once. The sequencing used cultured CD8+ T cells from PBMCs, collected from culture after CMV antigen stimulation. This clonotype originated in a human donor in good health (CMV status not recorded). Some clones in this sample may be carry-over from other donors' samples. The chain joins TRBV5-4 to TRBJ2-5; 8 nucleotides agree with TRBD1. The CDR3 coding sequence is TGTGCCAGCAGCTTGTCCAGGGGGCTCGAAGAGACCCAGTACTTC. Residues: CASSLSRGLEETQYF.